Listed below are T cell receptor beta chains from one sample, sequenced in a study of blood T cell repertoires in COVID-19. Repertoires were generated with immunoSEQ multiplex PCR, while TCRdb's copy carries only in-frame clones and drops some. This repertoire shows fewer than 250,000 clones, 80% to 90% found once; its top ten account for about 2.5%. Input material: PBMCs or T cells enriched from blood (not recorded which). The receptor set was obtained from a woman aged 25 to 39 with acute COVID-19. Both conserved end residues are part of each CDR3. The D gene is left open where the match is weak. Size values are once, few and many counts, or a class for expanded clones, and some rows have none.

V gene	D gene	clone size	J gene	CDR3 DNA	CDR3 protein
TRBV7-9	-	-	TRBJ2-1	TGTGCCAGCAGCCCTATCGCAGGGGCGCACGAGCAGTTCTTC	CASSPIAGAHEQFF
TRBV7-9	TRBD1	-	TRBJ2-3	TGTGCCAGCAGCTCCGGACAGGGGTCATCCACAGATACGCAGTATTTT	CASSSGQGSSTDTQYF
TRBV19	TRBD1	-	TRBJ1-1	TGTGCCAGTAGTGCGATCGACAGGGGGCGAAACACTGAAGCTTTCTTT	CASSAIDRGRNTEAFF
TRBV6-5	-	-	TRBJ1-2	TGTGCCAGCGGTCAGGGGACCCCTTATGGCTACACCTTC	CASGQGTPYGYTF
TRBV2	TRBD2	-	TRBJ2-5	TGTGCCAGCAAGGAAACGGGGGGACAAGAGACCCAGTACTTC	CASKETGGQETQYF
TRBV10-3	-	-	TRBJ1-1	TGTGCCATCAGCTCCAGGGTAGGGCGAGTGGGGGCCAGCACTGAAGCTTTCTTT	CAISSRVGRVGASTEAFF
TRBV24-1	-	once	TRBJ1-1	TGTGCCACCAGTGACTTTAAGGAAACAGGAAACCGGAACACTGAAGCTTTCTTT	CATSDFKETGNRNTEAFF
TRBV27	TRBD2	-	TRBJ2-2	TGTGCCAGCGGGCCGAGCGGGGGCCTTTACACCGGGGAGCTGTTTTTT	CASGPSGGLYTGELFF
TRBV14	TRBD1	-	TRBJ1-1	TGTGCCAGCAGCCAATTGGACAGGACCAGGGAAGCTTTCTTT	CASSQLDRTREAFF
TRBV5-1	-	-	TRBJ1-3	TGCGCCAGCAGCTCCCCCCGTACGGACACCATATATTTT	CASSSPRTDTIYF
TRBV7-8	TRBD1	once	TRBJ1-4	TGTGCCAGCAGCTTGACAGGGGGCCTGAATGAAAAACTGTTTTTT	CASSLTGGLNEKLFF
TRBV6-5	TRBD1	-	TRBJ1-6	TGTGCCAGCAGTTCCATTTGGGACAGCCGAAATTCACCCCTCCACTTT	CASSSIWDSRNSPLHF
TRBV5-5	-	-	TRBJ1-1	TGTGCCAGCAGCCTTAGGCAGGGGCGGTATCCTCTAACCCCGGGGACTGAAGCTTTCTTT	CASSLRQGRYPLTPGTEAFF
TRBV3-1/TRBV3-2	TRBD2	-	TRBJ2-5	TGTGCCAGCAGCCAAGATGGCGGGGGGGCAGGAGAGACCCAGTACTTC	CASSQDGGGAGETQYF
TRBV9	TRBD1	-	TRBJ1-4	TGTGCCAGCAGCGACGACCCCTGGGGGCAGGGGGCAACTAATGAAAAACTGTTTTTT	CASSDDPWGQGATNEKLFF
TRBV27	TRBD1	-	TRBJ1-2	TGTGCCAGCAGCCAGGGACAGGGGTTGGGGTACGGCTACACCTTC	CASSQGQGLGYGYTF
TRBV12-5	TRBD1	few	TRBJ2-5	TGTGCTAGTGGCGAGGGACAGACCACCGTGGGCCAGTACTTC	CASGEGQTTVGQYF
TRBV5-6	TRBD1	-	TRBJ2-7	TGTGCCAGCAGTTCGGACAGGGTCTACGAGCAGTACTTC	CASSSDRVYEQYF
TRBV5-5	-	-	TRBJ2-2	TGTGCCAGCAGCGCGGGACCGAACACCGGGGAGCTGTTTTTT	CASSAGPNTGELFF
TRBV18	TRBD1	-	TRBJ1-2	TGTGCCAGCTCACCACAGAAGGGACAGGGGTCTGGCTACACCTTC	CASSPQKGQGSGYTF
TRBV5-1	-	once	TRBJ1-1	TGCGCCAGCAGCTGGGGGGTCTCTACGAACACTGAAGCTTTCTTT	CASSWGVSTNTEAFF
TRBV5-8	-	-	TRBJ1-1	TGTGCCAGCAGCTTGGGGGCTATGGAGGTCACTGAAGCTTTCTTT	CASSLGAMEVTEAFF
TRBV29-1	-	-	TRBJ1-1	TGCAGCGTGTACAGGGTTGAGAACACTGAAGCTTTCTTT	CSVYRVENTEAFF
TRBV6-5	-	few	TRBJ2-7	TGTGCCAGCAGTTTTCCACAGAAGCAAGGAGGTTACGAGCAGTACTTC	CASSFPQKQGGYEQYF
TRBV7-8	TRBD1	once	TRBJ1-2	TGTGCCAGCAGCTTAGGGGCAGGGGGCAACTATGGCTACACCTTC	CASSLGAGGNYGYTF
TRBV5-1	TRBD1	few	TRBJ1-1	TGCGCCAGCAGAAACGACAGGGCGGCTGAAGCTTTCTTT	CASRNDRAAEAFF
TRBV20-1	TRBD2	-	TRBJ2-7	TGCAGTGCTAGTAGCGGGGCAACCTACGAGCAGTACTTC	CSASSGATYEQYF
TRBV5-6	TRBD1	-	TRBJ1-6	TGTGCCAGCAGCTTTGGGACAGGGAGTAGCTCCTATAATTCACCCCTCCACTTT	CASSFGTGSSSYNSPLHF